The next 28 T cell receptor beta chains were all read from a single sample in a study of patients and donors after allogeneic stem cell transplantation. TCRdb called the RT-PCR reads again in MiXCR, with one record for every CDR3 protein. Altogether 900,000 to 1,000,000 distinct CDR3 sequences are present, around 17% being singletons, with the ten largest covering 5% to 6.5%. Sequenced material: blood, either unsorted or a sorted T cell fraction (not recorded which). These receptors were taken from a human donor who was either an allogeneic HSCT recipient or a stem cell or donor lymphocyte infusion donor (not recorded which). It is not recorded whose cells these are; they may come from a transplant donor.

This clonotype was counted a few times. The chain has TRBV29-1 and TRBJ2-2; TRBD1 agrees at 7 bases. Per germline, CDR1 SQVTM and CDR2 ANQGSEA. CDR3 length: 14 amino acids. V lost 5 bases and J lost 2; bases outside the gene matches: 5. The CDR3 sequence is CSVPRQGNTGELFF. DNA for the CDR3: TGCAGCGTTCCGCGACAGGGAAACACCGGGGAGCTGTTTTTT.

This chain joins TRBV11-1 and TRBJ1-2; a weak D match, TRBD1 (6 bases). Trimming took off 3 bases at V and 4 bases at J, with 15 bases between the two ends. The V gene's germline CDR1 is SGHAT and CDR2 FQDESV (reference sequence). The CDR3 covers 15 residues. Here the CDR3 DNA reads TGTGCCAGCAGCTTCGACGCCAGGGGTTCCTATGGCTACACCTTC. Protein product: CASSFDARGSYGYTF. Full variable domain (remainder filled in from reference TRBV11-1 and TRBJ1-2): EAEVAQSPRYKITEKSQAVAFWCDPISGHATLYWYRQILGQGPELLVQFQDESVVDDSQLPKDRFSAERLKGVDSTLKIQPAELGDSAMYLCASSFDARGSYGYTFGSGTRLTVV.

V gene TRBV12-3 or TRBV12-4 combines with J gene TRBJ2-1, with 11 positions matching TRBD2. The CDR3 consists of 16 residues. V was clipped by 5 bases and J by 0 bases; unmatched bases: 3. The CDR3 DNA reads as TGTGCCAGCAGTAAAACTAGCGGGGGCTCCTACAATGAGCAGTTCTTC. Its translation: CASSKTSGGSYNEQFF.

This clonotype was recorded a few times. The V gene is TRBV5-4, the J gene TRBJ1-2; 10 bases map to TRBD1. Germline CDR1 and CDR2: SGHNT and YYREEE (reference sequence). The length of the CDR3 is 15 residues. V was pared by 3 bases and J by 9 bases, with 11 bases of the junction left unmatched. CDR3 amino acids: CASSWTGGNPLSYTF. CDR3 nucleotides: TGTGCCAGCAGCTGGACAGGGGGGAACCCCTTGAGCTACACCTTC.

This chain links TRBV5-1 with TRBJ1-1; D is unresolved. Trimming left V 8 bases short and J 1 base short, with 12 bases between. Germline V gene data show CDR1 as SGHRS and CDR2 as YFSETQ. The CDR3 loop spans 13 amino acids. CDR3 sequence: CASFDGPNTEAFF. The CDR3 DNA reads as TGCGCCAGTTTCGACGGGCCGAACACTGAAGCTTTCTTT. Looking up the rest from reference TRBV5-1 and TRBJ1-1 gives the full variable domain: KAGVTQTPRYLIKTRGQQVTLSCSPISGHRSVSWYQQTPGQGLQFLFEYFSETQRNKGNFPGRFSGRQFSNSRSEMNVSTLELGDSALYLCASFDGPNTEAFFGQGTRLTVV.

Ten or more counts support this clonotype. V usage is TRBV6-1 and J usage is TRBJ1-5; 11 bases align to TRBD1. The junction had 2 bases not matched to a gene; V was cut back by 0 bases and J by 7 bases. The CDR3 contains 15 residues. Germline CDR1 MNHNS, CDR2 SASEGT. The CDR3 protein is CASSEAGTGGQPQHF. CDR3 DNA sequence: TGTGCCAGCAGTGAAGCCGGGACAGGGGGACAGCCCCAGCATTTT.

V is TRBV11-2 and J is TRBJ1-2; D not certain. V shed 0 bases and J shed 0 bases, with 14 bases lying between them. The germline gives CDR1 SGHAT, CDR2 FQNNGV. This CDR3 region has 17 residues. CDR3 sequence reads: CASSLEGRAPANYGYTF. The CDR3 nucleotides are TGTGCCAGCAGCTTAGAGGGAAGGGCCCCAGCTAACTATGGCTACACCTTC.

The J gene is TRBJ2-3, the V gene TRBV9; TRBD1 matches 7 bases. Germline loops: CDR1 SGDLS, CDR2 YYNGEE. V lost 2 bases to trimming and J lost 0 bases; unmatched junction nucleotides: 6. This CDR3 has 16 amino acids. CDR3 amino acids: CASSVGTDSSTDTQYF. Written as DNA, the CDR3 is TGTGCCAGCAGCGTTGGGACAGATTCTAGCACAGATACGCAGTATTTT.

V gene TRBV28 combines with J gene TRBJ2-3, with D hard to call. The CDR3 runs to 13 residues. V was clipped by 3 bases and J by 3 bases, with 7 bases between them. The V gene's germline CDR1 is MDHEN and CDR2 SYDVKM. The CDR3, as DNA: TGTGCCAGCAGTTTTACTACTACAGATACGCAGTATTTT. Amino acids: CASSFTTTDTQYF.

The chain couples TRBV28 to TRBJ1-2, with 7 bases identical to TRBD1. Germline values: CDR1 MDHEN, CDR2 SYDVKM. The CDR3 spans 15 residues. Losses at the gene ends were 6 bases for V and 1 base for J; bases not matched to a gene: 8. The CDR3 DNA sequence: TGTGCCAGCAGCGCCGGGACAGTCGGTAACTATGGCTACACCTTC. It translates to CASSAGTVGNYGYTF.

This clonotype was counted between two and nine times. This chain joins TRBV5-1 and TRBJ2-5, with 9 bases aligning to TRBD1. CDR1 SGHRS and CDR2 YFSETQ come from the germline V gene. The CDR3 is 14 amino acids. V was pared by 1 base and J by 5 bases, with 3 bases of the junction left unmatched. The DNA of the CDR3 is TGCGCCAGCAGCTTGTCTGGACAGGGGGAGACCCAGTACTTC. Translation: CASSLSGQGETQYF.

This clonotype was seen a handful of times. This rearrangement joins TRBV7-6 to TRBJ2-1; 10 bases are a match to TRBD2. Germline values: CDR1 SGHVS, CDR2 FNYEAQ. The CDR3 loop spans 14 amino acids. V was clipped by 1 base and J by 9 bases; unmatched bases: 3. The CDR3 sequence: CASSLGGLASEQFF. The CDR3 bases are TGTGCCAGCAGCTTAGGGGGACTAGCGAGTGAGCAGTTCTTC.

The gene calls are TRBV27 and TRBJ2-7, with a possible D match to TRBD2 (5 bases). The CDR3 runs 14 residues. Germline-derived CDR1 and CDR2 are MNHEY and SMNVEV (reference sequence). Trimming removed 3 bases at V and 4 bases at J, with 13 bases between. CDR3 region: CASSLGRRAYEQYF. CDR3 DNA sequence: TGTGCCAGCAGTTTGGGCAGGCGGGCATACGAGCAGTACTTC.

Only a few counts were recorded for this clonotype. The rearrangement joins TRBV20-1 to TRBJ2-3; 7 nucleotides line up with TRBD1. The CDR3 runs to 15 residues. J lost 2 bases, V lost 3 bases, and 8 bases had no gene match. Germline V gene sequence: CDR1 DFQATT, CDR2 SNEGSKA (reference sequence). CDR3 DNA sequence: TGCAGTGCTAGGGGGGACAGCTTCACCACAGATACGCAGTATTTT. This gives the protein CSARGDSFTTDTQYF.

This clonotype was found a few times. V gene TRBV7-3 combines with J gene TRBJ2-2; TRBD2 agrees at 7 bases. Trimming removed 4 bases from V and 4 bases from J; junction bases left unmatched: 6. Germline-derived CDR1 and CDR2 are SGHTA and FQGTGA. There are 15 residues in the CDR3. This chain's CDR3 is CASSSTGTTTGELFF. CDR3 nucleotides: TGTGCCAGCAGCTCGACTGGGACTACCACCGGGGAGCTGTTTTTT.

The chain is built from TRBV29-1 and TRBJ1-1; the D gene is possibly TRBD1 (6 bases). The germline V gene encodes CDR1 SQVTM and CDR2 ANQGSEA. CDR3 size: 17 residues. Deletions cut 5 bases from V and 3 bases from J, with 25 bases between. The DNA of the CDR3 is TGCAGCGTTCCGAGGAGGACAGCAAGGGGAGGGCACACTGAAGCTTTCTTT. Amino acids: CSVPRRTARGGHTEAFF.

CDR3 DNA: TGCGCCAGCAGCTTCGGGACTAGCGGGGATCAAGAGACCCAGTACTTC. Residues: CASSFGTSGDQETQYF. This rearrangement joins TRBV5-1 to TRBJ2-5; 13 bases are shared with TRBD2. The J segment lost 2 bases and the V segment lost 2 bases, leaving 3 bases of the junction unmatched. Germline V lookup: CDR1 SGHRS, CDR2 YFSETQ. The CDR3 contains 16 residues.

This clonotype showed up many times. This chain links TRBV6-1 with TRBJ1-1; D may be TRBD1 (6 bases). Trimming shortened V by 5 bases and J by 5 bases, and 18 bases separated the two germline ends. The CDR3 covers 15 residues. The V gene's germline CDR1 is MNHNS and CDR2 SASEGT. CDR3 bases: TGTGCCAGCAGTCCCACACAGGGTGGAAGAACTGAAGCTTTCTTT. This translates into CASSPTQGGRTEAFF.

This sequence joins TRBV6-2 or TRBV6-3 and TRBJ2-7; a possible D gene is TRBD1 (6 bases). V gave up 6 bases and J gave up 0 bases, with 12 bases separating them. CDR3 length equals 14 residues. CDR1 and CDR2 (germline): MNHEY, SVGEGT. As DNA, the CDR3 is TGTGCCAGCAGATTTGACAGGAGCTCCTACGAGCAGTACTTC. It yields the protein CASRFDRSSYEQYF.

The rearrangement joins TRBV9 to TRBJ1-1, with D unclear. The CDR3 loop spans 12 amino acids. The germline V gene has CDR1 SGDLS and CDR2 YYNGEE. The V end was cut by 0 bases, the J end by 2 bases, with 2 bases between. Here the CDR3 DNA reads TGTGCCAGCAGCGTAGTTAACACTGAAGCTTTCTTT. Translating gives CASSVVNTEAFF.

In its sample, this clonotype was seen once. CDR3: CASRLGQGGGGYTF. In DNA, the CDR3 is TGTGCCAGCAGACTCGGACAGGGAGGAGGCGGCTACACCTTC. This chain connects TRBV7-2 to TRBJ1-2, with TRBD1 matching 8 bases. The germline CDR1 and CDR2 sequences are SGHTA and FQGNSA. CDR3 length: 14 amino acids. V shed 6 bases, J shed 8 bases, and the junction held 11 bases outside the gene matches.

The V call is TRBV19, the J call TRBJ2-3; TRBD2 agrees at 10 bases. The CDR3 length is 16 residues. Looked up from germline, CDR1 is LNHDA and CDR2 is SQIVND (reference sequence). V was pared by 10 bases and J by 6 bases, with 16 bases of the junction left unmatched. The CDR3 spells CATTAWASGSEDTQYF. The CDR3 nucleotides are TGTGCCACTACTGCCTGGGCTAGCGGGAGTGAGGATACGCAGTATTTT.

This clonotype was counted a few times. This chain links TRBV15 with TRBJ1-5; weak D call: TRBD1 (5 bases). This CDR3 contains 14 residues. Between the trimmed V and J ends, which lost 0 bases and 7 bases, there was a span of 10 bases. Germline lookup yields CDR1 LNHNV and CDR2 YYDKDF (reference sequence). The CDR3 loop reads CATSREGGRQPQHF. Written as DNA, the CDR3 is TGTGCCACCAGCAGAGAGGGGGGTAGGCAGCCCCAGCATTTT.

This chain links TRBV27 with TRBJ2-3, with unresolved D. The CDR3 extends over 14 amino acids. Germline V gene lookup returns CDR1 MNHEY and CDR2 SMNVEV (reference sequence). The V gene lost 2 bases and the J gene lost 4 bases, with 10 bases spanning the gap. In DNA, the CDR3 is TGTGCCAGCAGTTTAAGCGTATATTCAGATACGCAGTATTTT. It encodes CASSLSVYSDTQYF.

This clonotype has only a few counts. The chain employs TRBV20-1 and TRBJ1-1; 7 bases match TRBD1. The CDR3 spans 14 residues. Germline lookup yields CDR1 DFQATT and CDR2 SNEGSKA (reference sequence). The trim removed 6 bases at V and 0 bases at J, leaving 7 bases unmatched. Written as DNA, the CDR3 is TGCAGTGCCAACCAGGGACAGCTGAACACTGAAGCTTTCTTT. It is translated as CSANQGQLNTEAFF.

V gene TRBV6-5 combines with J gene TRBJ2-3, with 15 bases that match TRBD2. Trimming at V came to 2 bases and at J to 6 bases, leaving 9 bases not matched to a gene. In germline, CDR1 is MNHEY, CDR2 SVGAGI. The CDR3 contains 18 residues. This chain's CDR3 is CASSYGTSGRPRWDTQYF. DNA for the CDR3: TGTGCCAGCAGTTACGGGACTAGCGGGAGGCCGCGGTGGGATACGCAGTATTTT.

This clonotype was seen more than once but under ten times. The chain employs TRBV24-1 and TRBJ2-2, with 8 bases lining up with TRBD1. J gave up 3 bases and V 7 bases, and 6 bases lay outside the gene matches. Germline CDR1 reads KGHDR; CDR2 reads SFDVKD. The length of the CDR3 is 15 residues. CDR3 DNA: TGTGCCACCAGACAGGGGGACCGAGACACCGGGGAGCTGTTTTTT. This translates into CATRQGDRDTGELFF.

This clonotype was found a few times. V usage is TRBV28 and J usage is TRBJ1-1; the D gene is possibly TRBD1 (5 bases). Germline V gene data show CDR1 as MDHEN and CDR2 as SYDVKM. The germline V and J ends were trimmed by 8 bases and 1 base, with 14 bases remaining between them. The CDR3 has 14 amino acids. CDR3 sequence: CASRGGVKNTEAFF. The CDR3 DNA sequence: TGTGCCAGCCGAGGAGGGGTAAAGAACACTGAAGCTTTCTTT.